A selection of T cell receptor beta chains follows, all from one sample in a study of blood T cell repertoires in COVID-19. Here immunoSEQ multiplex PCR was the method, and the copy in TCRdb shows in-frame clones only, minus some. The data contain fewer than 400,000 clones, 85% to 90% of them singletons. Sample: PBMCs or T cells enriched from blood (not recorded which). These receptors were collected from a man aged 25 to 40 who had recovered from COVID-19. CDR3s include the opening cysteine and the closing phenylalanine or tryptophan. Each record gives: clone size, D gene, J gene, V gene, CDR3 protein, CDR3 DNA. D genes are given only for firm matches. Rows give clone size only sometimes, using once, few, many, or a class for an expanded clone.

abundance: .; d_gene: TRBD1; j_gene: TRBJ1-2; v_gene: TRBV24-1; CDR3aa: CATSGSDRSSFGYGYTF; CDR3nt: TGTGCCACCAGTGGTTCGGACAGGTCGAGTTTTGGCTATGGCTACACCTTC
abundance: .; d_gene: .; j_gene: TRBJ2-2; v_gene: TRBV18; CDR3aa: CASSFANTGELFF; CDR3nt: TGTGCCAGCTCATTCGCGAACACCGGGGAGCTGTTTTTT
abundance: few; d_gene: TRBD1; j_gene: TRBJ1-2; v_gene: TRBV5-1; CDR3aa: CASSLASFAGGAGYTF; CDR3nt: TGCGCCAGCAGCTTGGCCTCTTTTGCAGGGGGAGCTGGCTACACCTTC
abundance: .; d_gene: .; j_gene: TRBJ1-2; v_gene: TRBV24-1; CDR3aa: CATSRRTDQYYGYTF; CDR3nt: TGTGCCACCAGTCGGCGGACAGACCAGTACTATGGCTACACCTTC
abundance: .; d_gene: .; j_gene: TRBJ2-5; v_gene: TRBV29-1; CDR3aa: CSVFRGSLGETQYF; CDR3nt: TGCAGCGTTTTTAGGGGGAGCCTGGGGGAGACCCAGTACTTC
abundance: .; d_gene: TRBD1; j_gene: TRBJ1-5; v_gene: TRBV19; CDR3aa: CASSIRTGGRLGPQHF; CDR3nt: TGTGCCAGTAGTATCAGGACAGGGGGCCGTCTCGGGCCCCAGCATTTT
abundance: .; d_gene: .; j_gene: TRBJ1-5; v_gene: TRBV19; CDR3aa: CASSMRGNQPQHF; CDR3nt: TGTGCCAGTAGTATGAGGGGCAATCAGCCCCAGCATTTT
abundance: .; d_gene: TRBD1; j_gene: TRBJ1-5; v_gene: TRBV29-1; CDR3aa: CSVATGASNQPQHF; CDR3nt: TGCAGCGTCGCGACAGGGGCAAGCAATCAGCCCCAGCATTTT
abundance: few; d_gene: .; j_gene: TRBJ2-2; v_gene: TRBV20-1; CDR3aa: CSAQGSGELFF; CDR3nt: TGCAGTGCGCAGGGTTCCGGGGAGCTGTTTTTT
abundance: .; d_gene: .; j_gene: TRBJ2-1; v_gene: TRBV7-6; CDR3aa: CASSFGQTSYNEQFF; CDR3nt: TGTGCCAGCAGCTTTGGACAGACATCTTACAATGAGCAGTTCTTC
abundance: .; d_gene: .; j_gene: TRBJ1-2; v_gene: TRBV6-5; CDR3aa: CASSSAGYGYTF; CDR3nt: TGTGCCAGCAGTTCGGCAGGCTATGGCTACACCTTC
abundance: .; d_gene: TRBD1; j_gene: TRBJ1-2; v_gene: TRBV6-6; CDR3aa: CASSPGPSRDRDDYGYTF; CDR3nt: TGTGCCAGCAGTCCCGGCCCCAGCCGGGACAGGGATGACTATGGCTACACCTTC
abundance: .; d_gene: .; j_gene: TRBJ2-1; v_gene: TRBV24-1; CDR3aa: CATSDLQGYNEQFF; CDR3nt: TGTGCCACCAGTGATTTGCAGGGTTACAATGAGCAGTTCTTC
abundance: .; d_gene: TRBD2; j_gene: TRBJ2-1; v_gene: TRBV9; CDR3aa: CASSVTGLAGGPVFF; CDR3nt: TGTGCCAGCAGCGTAACGGGACTAGCGGGGGGGCCAGTTTTCTTC
abundance: .; d_gene: TRBD1; j_gene: TRBJ2-7; v_gene: TRBV30; CDR3aa: CAWSVGQAYEQYF; CDR3nt: TGTGCCTGGAGTGTGGGACAGGCATACGAGCAGTACTTC
abundance: .; d_gene: .; j_gene: TRBJ2-7; v_gene: TRBV11-2; CDR3aa: CASRALPGTRRTYEQYF; CDR3nt: TGTGCCAGCAGGGCGTTACCCGGGACTCGTCGCACCTACGAGCAGTACTTC
abundance: once; d_gene: TRBD2; j_gene: TRBJ2-7; v_gene: TRBV18; CDR3aa: CASSQGLAGLYEQYF; CDR3nt: TGTGCCAGCTCCCAGGGACTAGCGGGACTATACGAGCAGTACTTC
abundance: .; d_gene: TRBD1; j_gene: TRBJ1-4; v_gene: TRBV28; CDR3aa: CASRSLRGPTNEKLFF; CDR3nt: TGTGCCAGCAGATCCTTAAGGGGGCCAACTAATGAAAAACTGTTTTTT
abundance: .; d_gene: .; j_gene: TRBJ1-2; v_gene: TRBV29-1; CDR3aa: CSVEVRTGIPSYGYTF; CDR3nt: TGCAGCGTTGAAGTTCGAACAGGAATCCCTTCCTATGGCTACACCTTC
abundance: .; d_gene: .; j_gene: TRBJ2-7; v_gene: TRBV27; CDR3aa: CASSLKGQGQISYEQYF; CDR3nt: TGTGCCAGCAGTTTAAAGGGGCAGGGGCAGATCTCCTACGAGCAGTACTTC
abundance: .; d_gene: TRBD2; j_gene: TRBJ2-7; v_gene: TRBV28; CDR3aa: CASSSGGTGSYEQYF; CDR3nt: TGTGCCAGCAGCTCGGGGGGTACAGGCTCCTACGAGCAGTACTTC
abundance: few; d_gene: .; j_gene: TRBJ1-2; v_gene: TRBV15; CDR3aa: CATSRTGDAREVGGYTF; CDR3nt: TGTGCCACCAGCAGGACGGGGGACGCCCGGGAGGTAGGGGGCTACACCTTC
abundance: .; d_gene: .; j_gene: TRBJ1-1; v_gene: TRBV30; CDR3aa: CAWRKPGGWGTEAFF; CDR3nt: TGTGCCTGGAGGAAGCCGGGGGGCTGGGGCACTGAAGCTTTCTTT